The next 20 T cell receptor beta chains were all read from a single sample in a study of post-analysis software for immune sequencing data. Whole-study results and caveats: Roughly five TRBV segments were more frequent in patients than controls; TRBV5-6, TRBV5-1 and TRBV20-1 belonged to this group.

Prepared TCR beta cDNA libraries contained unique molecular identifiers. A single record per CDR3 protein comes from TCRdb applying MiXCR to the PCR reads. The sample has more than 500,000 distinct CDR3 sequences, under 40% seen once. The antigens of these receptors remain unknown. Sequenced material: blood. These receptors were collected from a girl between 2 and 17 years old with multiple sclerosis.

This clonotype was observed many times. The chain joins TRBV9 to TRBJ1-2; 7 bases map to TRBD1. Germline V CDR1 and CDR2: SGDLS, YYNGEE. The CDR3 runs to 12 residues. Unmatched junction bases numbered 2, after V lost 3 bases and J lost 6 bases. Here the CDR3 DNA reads TGTGCCAGCAGCGCCACAGGGGATGGCTACACCTTC. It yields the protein CASSATGDGYTF.

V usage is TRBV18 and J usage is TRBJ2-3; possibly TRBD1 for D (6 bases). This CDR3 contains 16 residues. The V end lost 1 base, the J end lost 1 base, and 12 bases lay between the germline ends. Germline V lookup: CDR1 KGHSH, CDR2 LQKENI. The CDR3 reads CASSPLGRGGTDTQYF. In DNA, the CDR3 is TGTGCCAGCTCACCACTCGGCAGGGGAGGCACAGATACGCAGTATTTT.

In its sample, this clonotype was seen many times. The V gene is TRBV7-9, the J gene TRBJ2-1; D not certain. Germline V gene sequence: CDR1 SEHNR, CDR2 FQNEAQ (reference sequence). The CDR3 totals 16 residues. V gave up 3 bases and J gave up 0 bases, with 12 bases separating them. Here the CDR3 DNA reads TGTGCCAGCAGCTTTATAACAGACCTCTCCTACAATGAGCAGTTCTTC. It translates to CASSFITDLSYNEQFF.

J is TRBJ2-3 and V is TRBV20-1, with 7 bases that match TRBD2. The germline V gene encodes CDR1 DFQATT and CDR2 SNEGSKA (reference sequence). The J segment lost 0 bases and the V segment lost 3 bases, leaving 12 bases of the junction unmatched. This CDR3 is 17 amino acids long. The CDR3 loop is CSASSGTAGDSTDTQYF. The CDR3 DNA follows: TGCAGTGCTAGTAGTGGGACGGCGGGGGACAGCACAGATACGCAGTATTTT.

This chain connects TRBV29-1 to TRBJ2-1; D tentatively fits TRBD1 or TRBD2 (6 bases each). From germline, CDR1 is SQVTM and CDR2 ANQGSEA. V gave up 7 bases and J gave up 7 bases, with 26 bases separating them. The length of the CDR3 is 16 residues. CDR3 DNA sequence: TGCAGCGCCACGGGGGATTGGAGGGGGGCATTGAATGAGCAGTTCTTC. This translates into CSATGDWRGALNEQFF.

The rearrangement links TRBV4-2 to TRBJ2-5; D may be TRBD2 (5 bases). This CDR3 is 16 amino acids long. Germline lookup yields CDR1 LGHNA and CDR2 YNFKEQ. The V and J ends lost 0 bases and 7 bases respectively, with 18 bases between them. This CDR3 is CASSQDLGLGDRTQYF. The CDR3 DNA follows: TGTGCCAGCAGCCAAGACCTCGGACTGGGTGACCGGACCCAGTACTTC.

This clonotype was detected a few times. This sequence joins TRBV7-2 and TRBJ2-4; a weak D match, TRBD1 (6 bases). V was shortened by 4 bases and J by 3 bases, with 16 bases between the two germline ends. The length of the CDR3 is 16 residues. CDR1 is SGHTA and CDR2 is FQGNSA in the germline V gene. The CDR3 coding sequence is TGTGCCAGCAGCTCAATACTGATGGGACACAAAAACATTCAGTACTTC. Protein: CASSSILMGHKNIQYF. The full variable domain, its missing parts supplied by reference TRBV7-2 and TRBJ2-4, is GAGVSQSPSNKVTEKGKDVELRCDPISGHTALYWYRQSLGQGLEFLIYFQGNSAPDKSGLPSDRFSAERTGGSVSTLTIQRTQQEDSAVYLCASSSILMGHKNIQYFGAGTRLSVL.

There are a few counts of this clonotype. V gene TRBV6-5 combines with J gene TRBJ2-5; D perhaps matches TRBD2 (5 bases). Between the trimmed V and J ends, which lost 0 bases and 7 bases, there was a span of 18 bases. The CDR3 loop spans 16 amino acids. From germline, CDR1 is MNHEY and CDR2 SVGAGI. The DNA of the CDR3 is TGTGCCAGCAGTTACTCGAAGGGTCTAACCCGGGGGACCCAGTACTTC. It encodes CASSYSKGLTRGTQYF.

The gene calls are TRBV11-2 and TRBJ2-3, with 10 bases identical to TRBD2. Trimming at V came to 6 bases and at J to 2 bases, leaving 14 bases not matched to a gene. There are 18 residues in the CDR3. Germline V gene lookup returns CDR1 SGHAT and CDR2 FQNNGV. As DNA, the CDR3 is TGTGCCAGCAGTTTCGATCCCGGGACTAGCGCCATCACAGATACGCAGTATTTT. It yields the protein CASSFDPGTSAITDTQYF.

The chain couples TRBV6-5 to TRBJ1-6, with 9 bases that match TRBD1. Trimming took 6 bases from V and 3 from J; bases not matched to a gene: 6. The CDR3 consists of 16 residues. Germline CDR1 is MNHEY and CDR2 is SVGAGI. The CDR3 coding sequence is TGTGCCAGCAGCCCACAGGGGGCTTACTATAATTCACCCCTCCACTTT. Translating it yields CASSPQGAYYNSPLHF.

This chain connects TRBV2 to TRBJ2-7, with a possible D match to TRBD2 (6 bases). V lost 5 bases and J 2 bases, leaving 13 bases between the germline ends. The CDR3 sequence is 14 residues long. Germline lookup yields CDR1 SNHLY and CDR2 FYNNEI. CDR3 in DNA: TGTGCCAGCAGTAAACGGGACTCCGCCTACGAGCAGTACTTC. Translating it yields CASSKRDSAYEQYF.

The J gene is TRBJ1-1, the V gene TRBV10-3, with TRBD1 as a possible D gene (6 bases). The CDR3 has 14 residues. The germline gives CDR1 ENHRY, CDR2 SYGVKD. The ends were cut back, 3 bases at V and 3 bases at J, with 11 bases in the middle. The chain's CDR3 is CAISDSSGDTEAFF. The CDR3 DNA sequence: TGTGCCATCAGTGACTCGTCAGGGGACACTGAAGCTTTCTTT.

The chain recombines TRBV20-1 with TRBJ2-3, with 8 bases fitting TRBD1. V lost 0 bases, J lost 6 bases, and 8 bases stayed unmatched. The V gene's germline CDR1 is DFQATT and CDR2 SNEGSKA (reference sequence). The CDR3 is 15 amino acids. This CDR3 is CSARDMQGARDTQYF. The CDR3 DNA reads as TGCAGTGCTAGAGATATGCAGGGGGCTAGGGATACGCAGTATTTT.

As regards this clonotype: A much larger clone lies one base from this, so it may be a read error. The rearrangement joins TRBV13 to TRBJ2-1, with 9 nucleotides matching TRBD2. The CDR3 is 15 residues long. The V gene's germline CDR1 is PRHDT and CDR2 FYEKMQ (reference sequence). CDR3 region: CASSSGTSRRNGQFF. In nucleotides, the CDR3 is TGTGCCAGCAGCTCCGGGACTAGCAGGAGGAATGGGCAGTTCTTC.

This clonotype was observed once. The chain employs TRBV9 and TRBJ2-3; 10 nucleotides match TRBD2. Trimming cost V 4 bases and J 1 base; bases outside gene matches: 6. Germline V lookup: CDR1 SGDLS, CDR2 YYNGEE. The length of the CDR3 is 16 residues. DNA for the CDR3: TGTGCCAGCAGCCCTTCAGCGGGGGGGCGCACAGATACGCAGTATTTT. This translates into CASSPSAGGRTDTQYF.

CDR3 coding DNA: TGTGCCAGCAGCGATGACAGCAACACTGAAGCTTTCTTT. Its protein product is CASSDDSNTEAFF. This chain links TRBV7-3 with TRBJ1-1; D possibly corresponds to TRBD1 (5 bases). Germline V gene data show CDR1 as SGHTA and CDR2 as FQGTGA. The V and J ends lost 5 bases and 2 bases respectively, with 9 bases between them. The CDR3 sequence is 13 residues long.

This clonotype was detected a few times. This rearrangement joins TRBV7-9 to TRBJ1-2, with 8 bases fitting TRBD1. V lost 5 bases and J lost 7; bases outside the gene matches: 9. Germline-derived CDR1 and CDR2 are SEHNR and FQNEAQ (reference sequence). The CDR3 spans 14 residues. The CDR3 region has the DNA TGTGCCAGCAGCCGCCTCGGACAGGGTGGTGGCTACACCTTC. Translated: CASSRLGQGGGYTF. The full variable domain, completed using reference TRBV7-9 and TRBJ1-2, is DTGVSQNPRHKITKRGQNVTFRCDPISEHNRLYWYRQTLGQGPEFLTYFQNEAQLEKSRLLSDRFSAERPKGSFSTLEIQRTEQGDSAMYLCASSRLGQGGGYTFGSGTRLTVV.

The CDR3 loop is CASSYAGSETQYF. CDR3 nucleotide sequence: TGTGCCAGCAGTTACGCAGGGAGCGAGACCCAGTACTTC. The chain uses TRBV6-2 or TRBV6-3 and TRBJ2-4, with D perhaps being TRBD1 or TRBD2 (5 bases each). The DNA end favors TRBJ2-5, so the J call may be wrong. The germline V gene has CDR1 MNHEY and CDR2 SVGEGT. There are 13 residues in the CDR3.

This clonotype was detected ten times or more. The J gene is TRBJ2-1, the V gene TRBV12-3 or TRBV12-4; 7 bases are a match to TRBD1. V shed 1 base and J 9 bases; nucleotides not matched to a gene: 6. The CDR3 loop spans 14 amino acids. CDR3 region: CASSLGQGVSEQFF. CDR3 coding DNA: TGTGCCAGCAGTTTAGGGCAGGGGGTTAGTGAGCAGTTCTTC.

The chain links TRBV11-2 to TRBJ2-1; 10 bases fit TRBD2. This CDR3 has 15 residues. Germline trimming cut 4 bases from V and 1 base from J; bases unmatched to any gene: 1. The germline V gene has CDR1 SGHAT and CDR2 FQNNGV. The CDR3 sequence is CASSWTSGSYNEQFF. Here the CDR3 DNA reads TGTGCCAGCAGCTGGACTAGCGGTTCCTACAATGAGCAGTTCTTC.